The clone carrying this T cell receptor beta chain appeared a few times. Germline CDR1 reads LNHDA; CDR2 reads SQIVND (reference sequence). Trimming at V came to 3 bases and at J to 3 bases, leaving 8 bases not matched to a gene. This CDR3 comprises 15 residues. The sample is drawn from a study of sequential checkpoint blockade in melanoma. Regarding treatment: randomized to nivolumab then ipilimumab (arm A) or the reverse (arm B). Produced via immunoSEQ multiplex PCR; TCRdb's table is partial and in-frame only. The sample records under 25,000 clones, around 75% being singletons. V is TRBV19 and J is TRBJ2-7; the match to TRBD1 covers 7 bases. The sequence was collected from a human donor with melanoma. This material consisted of CD8+ T cells sorted from blood (inferred from file names), taken from a patient given nivolumab and ipilimumab in sequence. Here the CDR3 DNA reads TGTGCCAGTAGTATCGAGGGGGCCACATACTACGAGCAGTACTTC. Translation gives CASSIEGATYYEQYF.